The source of this T cell receptor beta chain is a study of T cell responses to AZD1222 COVID-19 vaccine. About the research overall: Second-dose groups at about 4 or about 12 weeks were pooled.

Method: immunoSEQ multiplex PCR; TCRdb's copy keeps in-frame clones and lacks some. The table lists some 190,000 clones, 88% of them singletons. Study outcomes and limitations: Just a handful of people given AZD1222 tested seropositive at baseline.

The CDR3 sequence is 12 residues long. Per the germline V gene, CDR1 is SQVTM and CDR2 is ANQGSEA. V gave up 6 bases and J gave up 10 bases, with 18 bases separating them. Remarks on this clone: Its specificity is not known.

This chain joins TRBV29-1 and TRBJ1-1; possible D gene TRBD1, 5 bases. The material sequenced was peripheral blood, taken on day 0 of AZD1222 vaccination. This TCR derives from an adult in good health. The CDR3, as DNA: TGCAGCGTGGGTCTGCGGGGGTTAGGAGCTTTCTTT. It encodes CSVGLRGLGAFF.